This T cell receptor (beta chain) stems from a study of Ad26.COV2.S vaccination and SARS-CoV-2 variants. Study details: Ad26.COV2.S, an intramuscular injection, was given once or twice 56 days apart.

This table comes from immunoSEQ multiplex PCR, and its TCRdb copy is limited to in-frame clones, with some not included. There are 400,000 or so clones in the sample; about nine tenths occur only once, and under 4% lies in the top ten. General study findings and limits: While placebo recipients had lower spike-specific TCR breadth, vaccine recipients had more.

Treatment denoted: 15 to 20 received Ad26.COV2.S at low or high dose, single or two shots; roughly 5 received placebo; per-sample allocation not given. After the first vaccine or placebo injection, samples were drawn on day 63. Per the germline V gene, CDR1 is KGHSH and CDR2 is LQKENI. Trimming at V came to 0 bases and at J to 4 bases, leaving 6 bases not matched to a gene. The CDR3 is 17 amino acids. A remark on this clone: Its antigen is undetermined.

The receptor was derived from a person between 18 and 65 years old who received the Ad26.COV2.S COVID-19 vaccine or a placebo. The V gene is TRBV18, the J gene TRBJ1-1; the match to TRBD1 covers 12 bases. The sample here was peripheral blood, taken in a trial of Ad26.COV2.S vaccine versus placebo. The DNA for the CDR3 is TGTGCCAGCTCACCACCGGGGACAGGGGGCCTGGCCACTGAAGCTTTCTTT. It codes for CASSPPGTGGLATEAFF. Combining the CDR3 with reference TRBV18 and TRBJ1-1 gives the whole variable domain NAGVMQNPRHLVRRRGQEARLRCSPMKGHSHVYWYRQLPEEGLKFMVYLQKENIIDESGMPKERFSAEFPKEGPSILRIQQVVRGDSAAYFCASSPPGTGGLATEAFFGQGTRLTVV.